These 28 T cell receptor beta chains were all obtained from the same sample, sequenced in a study of blood T cell repertoires in COVID-19. TCRdb's copy holds only in-frame clones and misses some; the assay was immunoSEQ multiplex PCR. The sample shows around 140,000 clones, around 86% of them seen only once. Sequencing was carried out using peripheral blood. All receptors come from a man older than 75 with acute or convalescent COVID-19.

The rearrangement links TRBV9 to TRBJ2-1; TRBD2 matches at 9 bases. Germline loops: CDR1 SGDLS, CDR2 YYNGEE. The CDR3 is 16 residues long. Trimming at V came to 0 bases and at J to 5 bases, leaving 6 bases not matched to a gene. The CDR3 DNA reads as TGTGCCAGCAGCGTAGATATGAGCGGGGGGAACAATGAGCAGTTCTTC. This encodes CASSVDMSGGNNEQFF.

V is TRBV28 and J is TRBJ1-4; 7 bases agree with TRBD1. The V gene's germline CDR1 is MDHEN and CDR2 SYDVKM. The CDR3 runs 14 residues. After removal of 6 bases from V and 2 bases from J, the junction contained 3 bases not matched to a gene. The CDR3 here is CASRPGQTNEKLFF. The CDR3 nucleotides are TGTGCCAGCAGGCCGGGACAGACTAATGAAAAACTGTTTTTT.

This clone was counted only a few times. This chain joins TRBV3-1 (or the pseudogene TRBV3-2) and TRBJ1-6; D call uncertain. Trimming shortened V by 1 base and J by 0 bases, and 10 bases separated the two germline ends. Germline V gene sequence: CDR1 LGHDT, CDR2 YNNKEL (reference sequence). This CDR3 spans 17 amino acids. DNA for the CDR3: TGTGCCAGCAGCCAAGGGGCAGTGAGCTCCTATAATTCACCCCTCCACTTT. Encoded protein: CASSQGAVSSYNSPLHF.

The V and J genes are TRBV5-1 and TRBJ1-4; D gene uncertain. Germline V gives CDR1 SGHRS, CDR2 YFSETQ. The CDR3 has 13 amino acids. Trimming shortened V by 5 bases and J by 3 bases, and 8 bases separated the two germline ends. CDR3 loop: CASSREANEKLFF. DNA of the CDR3: TGCGCCAGCAGTCGGGAAGCTAATGAAAAACTGTTTTTT.

V usage is TRBV28 and J usage is TRBJ1-1; perhaps TRBD1 as D (6 bases). There are 13 residues in the CDR3. V was trimmed by 6 bases and J by 4 bases, leaving 12 bases between them. Germline V gives CDR1 MDHEN, CDR2 SYDVKM. CDR3 in DNA: TGTGCCAGCAGGCACAGGGTCAGCACTGAAGCTTTCTTT. Protein product: CASRHRVSTEAFF.

CDR3 sequence: CASSRSRETYNEQFF. CDR3 coding DNA: TGTGCCAGCAGCCGATCACGGGAGACCTACAATGAGCAGTTCTTC. The chain joins TRBV27 to TRBJ2-1; TRBD2 is a possible D gene (6 bases). V was trimmed by 6 bases and J by 2 bases, leaving 14 bases between them. There are 15 residues in the CDR3. Germline CDR1 is MNHEY and CDR2 is SMNVEV (reference sequence).

The chain links TRBV11-2 to TRBJ2-5; 7 positions match TRBD2. The junction had 15 bases not matched to a gene; V was cut back by 3 bases and J by 5 bases. Per the germline V gene, CDR1 is SGHAT and CDR2 is FQNNGV. The CDR3 runs 17 residues. The CDR3 DNA follows: TGTGCCAGCAGCTTCTACTCTAGCGGACTGTGGGGGGAGACCCAGTACTTC. Translated: CASSFYSSGLWGETQYF.

The chain is built from TRBV10-1 and TRBJ1-2; 8 nucleotides align to TRBD1. The V gene's germline CDR1 is WNHNN and CDR2 SYGVQD (reference sequence). J lost 8 bases, V lost 6 bases, and 8 bases had no gene match. The CDR3 loop spans 13 amino acids. In nucleotides, the CDR3 is TGCGCCAGCAGCCCAGACAGGGGAGGAGGCTACACCTTC. Translation: CASSPDRGGGYTF.

The V and J genes are TRBV6-1 and TRBJ2-7, with 7 positions matching TRBD1. CDR1 is MNHNS, CDR2 SASEGT, per germline. The junction had 11 bases not matched to a gene; V was cut back by 4 bases and J by 2 bases. This CDR3 has 16 amino acids. The CDR3 loop is CASSVGQAILTYEQYF. The DNA for the CDR3 is TGTGCCAGCAGTGTAGGACAGGCCATATTAACCTACGAGCAGTACTTC.

The chain couples TRBV4-1 to TRBJ1-4; D might be TRBD1 (6 bases). Germline assignment: CDR1 MGHRA and CDR2 YSYEKL. Trimming left V 6 bases short and J 8 bases short, with 16 bases between. The CDR3 is made up of 14 amino acids. The CDR3, as DNA: TGCGCCAGCAGTCAACAGGGTTCCTCGGAAAAACTGTTTTTT. Translated, it gives CASSQQGSSEKLFF.

The V gene is TRBV5-1, the J gene TRBJ1-6; D not resolved. Germline assignment: CDR1 SGHRS and CDR2 YFSETQ. The CDR3 spans 13 residues. The V and J ends lost 0 bases and 9 bases respectively, with 7 bases between them. The CDR3 DNA is TGCGCCAGCAGCTTGGACCAGTTTTCACCCCTCCACTTT. Translation gives CASSLDQFSPLHF.

This clone was seen more than once but under ten times. This chain connects TRBV3-1 (or the pseudogene TRBV3-2) to TRBJ1-1; 7 bases match TRBD1. The germline V gene has CDR1 LGHDT and CDR2 YNNKEL (reference sequence). V was pared by 3 bases and J by 5 bases, with 15 bases of the junction left unmatched. This CDR3 contains 17 residues. For the CDR3, the DNA is TGTGCCAGCAGCCATGGAAGGGGGCGGGGACGGCGAACTGAAGCTTTCTTT. This codes for CASSHGRGRGRRTEAFF.

The rearrangement links TRBV28 to TRBJ1-5, with 8 positions matching TRBD1. This CDR3 is 16 amino acids long. The germline gives CDR1 MDHEN, CDR2 SYDVKM. The ends lost 4 bases at V and 3 bases at J; junction bases unmatched: 8. The CDR3 is CASSYPGTGNNQPQHF. CDR3 sequence (DNA): TGTGCCAGCAGTTACCCCGGGACAGGAAACAATCAGCCCCAGCATTTT. The whole variable domain, filled in from reference TRBV28 and TRBJ1-5, reads DVKVTQSSRYLVKRTGEKVFLECVQDMDHENMFWYRQDPGLGLRLIYFSYDVKMKEKGDIPEGYSVSREKKERFSLILESASTNQTSMYLCASSYPGTGNNQPQHFGDGTRLSIL.

The chain joins TRBV5-1 to TRBJ2-2; TRBD1 aligns across 9 bases. J was trimmed by 6 bases and V by 0 bases; bases with no gene match: 3. The CDR3 has 15 residues. CDR1 SGHRS and CDR2 YFSETQ come from the germline V gene. Written as DNA, the CDR3 is TGCGCCAGCAGCTTGGTGGGGGACAGGGCCGGGGAGCTGTTTTTT. It specifies CASSLVGDRAGELFF.

The CDR3 DNA reads as TGTGCCAGCAGCTTAGGCTTTGTTAGCGCTGGCTACGAGCAGTACTTC. Translated, it gives CASSLGFVSAGYEQYF. The chain recombines TRBV11-2 with TRBJ2-7; D perhaps matches TRBD2 (5 bases). CDR1 is SGHAT and CDR2 is FQNNGV in the germline V gene. The CDR3 is made up of 16 amino acids. V lost 1 base, J lost 3 bases, and 16 bases lay in between.

The chain couples TRBV5-4 to TRBJ2-2; TRBD2 might be the D (5 bases). Germline CDR1 is SGHNT and CDR2 is YYREEE (reference sequence). This CDR3 has 14 residues. V lost 1 base, J lost 3 bases, and 7 bases lay in between. The CDR3: CASSLRRDTGELFF. CDR3 in DNA: TGTGCCAGCAGCTTGCGGCGGGACACCGGGGAGCTGTTTTTT.

This clone has a single count. The chain couples TRBV5-1 to TRBJ2-3; tentative D call: TRBD2 (6 bases). V lost 4 bases to trimming and J lost 3 bases, with 12 bases between them. This CDR3 contains 14 residues. Looked up from germline, CDR1 is SGHRS and CDR2 is YFSETQ. The CDR3 is CASSLMRGTDTQYF. Here the CDR3 DNA reads TGCGCCAGCAGCCTAATGCGGGGAACAGATACGCAGTATTTT. Together with reference TRBV5-1 and TRBJ2-3, the CDR3 gives the full variable domain: KAGVTQTPRYLIKTRGQQVTLSCSPISGHRSVSWYQQTPGQGLQFLFEYFSETQRNKGNFPGRFSGRQFSNSRSEMNVSTLELGDSALYLCASSLMRGTDTQYFGPGTRLTVL.

The chain links TRBV7-2 to TRBJ2-1, with 7 bases aligning to TRBD2. The trim removed 2 bases at V and 0 bases at J, leaving 10 bases unmatched. The germline gives CDR1 SGHTA, CDR2 FQGNSA. The CDR3 spans 18 residues. The CDR3 DNA sequence: TGTGCCAGCAGCTTAAGGCCGGGCGGGAGAGGCTCCTACAATGAGCAGTTCTTC. Protein: CASSLRPGGRGSYNEQFF.

This rearrangement joins TRBV6-5 to TRBJ1-5, with 8 bases lining up with TRBD1. The V and J ends lost 11 bases and 4 bases, in that order; junction bases with no gene match: 7. The germline V gene encodes CDR1 MNHEY and CDR2 SVGAGI. The CDR3 sequence is 13 residues long. This chain's CDR3 is CALGQGQNQPQHF. CDR3 nucleotide sequence: TGTGCCCTCGGACAGGGCCAAAATCAGCCCCAGCATTTT.

This clone was counted between two and nine times. The chain uses TRBV6-1 and TRBJ2-7; no firm D call. This CDR3 comprises 14 residues. V lost 3 bases and J 0 bases, leaving 9 bases between the germline ends. Germline V gene sequence: CDR1 MNHNS, CDR2 SASEGT. DNA for the CDR3: TGTGCCAGCAGTGACAGCTGGAGCTCCTACGAGCAGTACTTC. Translating it yields CASSDSWSSYEQYF.

The chain carries TRBV12-3 or TRBV12-4 and TRBJ2-2; D gene ambiguous. V was clipped by 2 bases and J by 6 bases, with 7 bases between them. There are 13 residues in the CDR3. CDR3 nucleotides: TGTGCCAGCAGTTTACTCCTCTCCGGGGAGCTGTTTTTT. Amino acids: CASSLLLSGELFF.

This clone turned up a few times. The J gene is TRBJ2-3, the V gene TRBV20-1; weak D call: TRBD2 (5 bases). The V end was cut by 6 bases, the J end by 5 bases, with 15 bases between. Germline loops: CDR1 DFQATT, CDR2 SNEGSKA (reference sequence). This CDR3 has 13 residues. CDR3 nucleotide sequence: TGCAGTGCCAGTCCAGGAGCGGTAGATACGCAGTATTTT. The encoded protein is CSASPGAVDTQYF.

The V call is TRBV21-1, the J call TRBJ1-2; the table calls TRBD1, which could not be checked here. TRBV21-1 is a documented pseudogene. The CDR3 contains 12 residues. The DNA of the CDR3 is TGTGCCAGCAGCAAGACAGGATATGGCTACACCTTC. Amino acid sequence: CASSKTGYGYTF.

This rearrangement joins TRBV7-8 to TRBJ2-1; no clear D gene. V shed 5 bases and J shed 7 bases, with 18 bases lying between them. CDR3 length: 15 residues. The germline gives CDR1 SGHVS, CDR2 FQNEAQ. The CDR3 region is CASSLLLARRNEQFF. The DNA of the CDR3 is TGTGCCAGCAGCCTGCTCCTGGCCCGGCGGAATGAGCAGTTCTTC.

The chain uses TRBV28 and TRBJ2-1; the match to TRBD2 covers 12 bases. Germline CDR1 MDHEN, CDR2 SYDVKM. This CDR3 has 13 residues. Trimming removed 10 bases from V and 4 bases from J; junction bases left unmatched: 2. This CDR3 reads CATGLAGYNEQFF. The CDR3 bases are TGTGCCACCGGACTAGCGGGATACAATGAGCAGTTCTTC.

The CDR3 bases are TGTGCCAGCAGTCCATACCGGACTAGCGGGAGAGGTTACGAGCAGTACTTC. Amino acid sequence: CASSPYRTSGRGYEQYF. The chain recombines TRBV27 with TRBJ2-7; 13 bases match TRBD2. V was clipped by 5 bases and J by 4 bases; unmatched bases: 11. The CDR3 is 17 residues long. CDR1 is MNHEY, CDR2 SMNVEV, per germline (reference sequence).

The chain links TRBV19 to TRBJ2-7; 7 bases fit TRBD1. CDR3 size: 14 residues. The V segment lost 3 bases and the J segment 2 bases; nucleotides outside the gene matches: 4. Per germline, CDR1 LNHDA and CDR2 SQIVND (reference sequence). The CDR3 protein is CASSMGQLTYEQYF. The CDR3 region has the DNA TGTGCCAGTAGTATGGGACAGCTTACCTACGAGCAGTACTTC.

The chain is built from TRBV6-5 and TRBJ2-3, with TRBD2 matching over 7 bases. The length of the CDR3 is 15 residues. The V gene's germline CDR1 is MNHEY and CDR2 SVGAGI. After removal of 6 bases from V and 1 base from J, the junction contained 7 bases not matched to a gene. DNA of the CDR3: TGTGCCAGCAGATTGACTAGCCTAGGCACAGATACGCAGTATTTT. Residues: CASRLTSLGTDTQYF.